The T cell receptor (beta chain) described here comes from a study of blood T cells in healthy people across ages. At the level of the study: Template switching caught about one barcoded beta molecule for each two T cells.

In its sample, this clonotype was seen a few times. Its antigen remains unidentified. General observations from the study: Nothing was known about donor CMV status, and this possibly confounded expanded clonotype changes.

Primers used in a second PCR of roughly 7 to 12 cycles were a sample-barcoded 5' primer and a J-beta primer mix. TCRdb recomputed calls from the 5' RACE reads with MiXCR, one row per CDR3 protein. The sample yields over 1.5 million distinct CDR3 sequences, approximately 50% seen once. J gave up 0 bases and V 3 bases, and 5 bases lay outside the gene matches. CDR1 is SGHDN, CDR2 FVKESK, per germline. This CDR3 contains 16 residues. The receptor was isolated from a woman aged 35 to 49 in good health. Sequenced material: blood. This chain joins TRBV14 and TRBJ2-1, with 7 bases lining up with TRBD1. The CDR3 coding sequence is TGTGCCAGCAGCCAGCGACAGGGCGCCTCCTACAATGAGCAGTTCTTC. Translated, it gives CASSQRQGASYNEQFF.